These 21 T cell receptor beta chains were all obtained from the same sample, sequenced in a study of breast tumors, draining lymph nodes, adjacent tissues. TCRdb reprocessed the multiplex PCR reads with MiXCR, giving one entry per CDR3 protein. The top ten hold 15% to 20% of the sample, which has 20,000 to 25,000 distinct CDR3 sequences, about 61% seen once. Material: tumor-adjacent breast tissue. The receptors come from a female donor with breast cancer. Some clones in this sample may be carry-over from other donors' samples.

The chain carries TRBV9 and TRBJ1-5, with D unclear. V shed 4 bases and J shed 4 bases, with 9 bases lying between them. CDR1 is SGDLS and CDR2 is YYNGEE in the germline V gene. The CDR3 contains 13 residues. CDR3 nucleotide sequence: TGTGCCAGCAGCTTGGGTTTGAATCAGCCCCAGCATTTT. As protein: CASSLGLNQPQHF.

This clonotype was seen at least ten times. The chain is built from TRBV20-1 and TRBJ1-1; 12 positions agree with TRBD1. Trimming at V came to 0 bases and at J to 3 bases, leaving 8 bases not matched to a gene. CDR3 length: 17 amino acids. Germline CDR1 reads DFQATT; CDR2 reads SNEGSKA (reference sequence). This CDR3 is CSARDSAGTGGYTEAFF. In DNA, the CDR3 is TGCAGTGCTAGAGATTCGGCCGGGACAGGGGGCTACACTGAAGCTTTCTTT.

This clonotype was found once. The chain employs TRBV20-1 and TRBJ1-4; TRBD1 is a possible D gene (5 bases). V gave up 0 bases and J gave up 7 bases, with 12 bases separating them. The CDR3 runs 14 residues. Per germline, CDR1 DFQATT and CDR2 SNEGSKA (reference sequence). CDR3 amino acids: CSARERRGSEKLFF. CDR3 sequence (DNA): TGCAGTGCTAGAGAGCGGCGGGGGAGTGAAAAACTGTTTTTT.

This clonotype occurred a few times. The V and J genes are TRBV7-2 and TRBJ2-1, with 10 bases identical to TRBD1. The CDR3 extends over 14 amino acids. J lost 6 bases, V lost 5 bases, and 4 bases had no gene match. Germline V gene data show CDR1 as SGHTA and CDR2 as FQGNSA. In nucleotides, the CDR3 is TGTGCCAGCAGCCCGCGGGACAGGGGCAATGAGCAGTTCTTC. It yields the protein CASSPRDRGNEQFF.

J is TRBJ2-7 and V is TRBV12-3 or TRBV12-4, with 15 bases matching TRBD2. J was trimmed by 3 bases and V by 7 bases; bases with no gene match: 16. The CDR3 runs 19 residues. Here the CDR3 reads CASTTITGTSGRRRYEQYF. The CDR3 bases are TGTGCCAGCACCACAATAACCGGGACTAGCGGGAGGAGACGCTACGAGCAGTACTTC.

This clonotype was detected only a few times. This sequence joins TRBV30 and TRBJ1-4; 9 positions match TRBD1. Trimming cost V 4 bases and J 5 bases; bases outside gene matches: 11. CDR1 is GTSNPN, CDR2 SVGIG, per germline (reference sequence). There are 16 residues in the CDR3. CDR3 coding DNA: TGTGCCTGGAATCTACCAACAGGGGGCCTCAATGAAAAACTGTTTTTT. Protein: CAWNLPTGGLNEKLFF.

A note on this clonotype: One end of the junction fails to match germline, which may point to a read error. The CDR3 protein is CAGSTGVGAYGYTF. CDR3 nucleotide sequence: TGTGCCGGTAGCACTGGGGTCGGAGCCTATGGCTACACCTTC. The chain combines TRBV19 with TRBJ1-2; no clear D gene. This CDR3 region has 14 residues. Germline CDR1 is LNHDA and CDR2 is SQIVND (reference sequence).

This clonotype appeared many times. This sequence may be a read error, since a much larger clone differs from it by one base. The chain recombines TRBV13 with TRBJ2-7; D is uncertain. V dropped 2 bases and J dropped 3 bases, with 5 bases sitting between them. The CDR3 has 12 residues. Germline V lookup: CDR1 PRHDT, CDR2 FYEKMQ (reference sequence). For the CDR3, the DNA is TGTGCCAGCAGCTTACCGGGCTACGAGCAGTACTTC. It encodes CASSLPGYEQYF.

This clonotype qualifies as medium-sized. J is TRBJ2-1 and V is TRBV7-9; tentatively, D is TRBD1 or TRBD2 (5 bases each). V shed 4 bases and J shed 8 bases, with 21 bases lying between them. The CDR3 totals 16 residues. Germline CDR1 is SEHNR and CDR2 is FQNEAQ (reference sequence). The CDR3 sequence is CASSSRRGGSSDEQFF. The DNA of the CDR3 is TGTGCCAGCAGCTCCAGACGGGGCGGGTCTTCGGATGAGCAGTTCTTC.

This clonotype was counted ten times or more. The V and J genes are TRBV6-2 or TRBV6-3 and TRBJ1-5; the D is unclear. Between the trimmed V and J ends, which lost 6 bases and 5 bases, there was a span of 14 bases. Germline CDR1 and CDR2: MNHEY and SVGEGT. The CDR3 totals 14 residues. The CDR3 nucleotides are TGTGCCAGCAGACGTTTATCGACCTATCAGCCCCAGCATTTT. This sequence encodes CASRRLSTYQPQHF.

About this clonotype itself: This likely comes from a read error, as the CDR3 has no conserved phenylalanine or tryptophan at its end. V and J are TRBV7-8 and TRBJ2-7, with TRBD1 as a possible D gene (6 bases). Germline V gene data show CDR1 as SGHVS and CDR2 as FQNEAQ. This CDR3 contains 14 residues. Trimming took off 0 bases at V and 2 bases at J, with 8 bases between the two ends. The CDR3 coding sequence is TGTGCCAGCAGCTTAGCCAGGGGAACCTACGAGCAGTACCTC. Protein: CASSLARGTYEQYL.

For this clonotype: One end of the junction fails to match germline, which may point to a read error. The CDR3 spells CSARDRVRDYHEQFF. For the CDR3, the DNA is TGCAGTGCTAGAGATAGGGTAAGGGACTACCATGAGCAGTTCTTC. J is TRBJ2-1 and V is TRBV20-1; 7 bases map to TRBD2. Per the germline V gene, CDR1 is DFQATT and CDR2 is SNEGSKA (reference sequence). The CDR3 covers 15 residues.

Points on this clonotype: This may be a read error: a much more frequent sequence differs by one nucleotide. The CDR3 nucleotides are TGTGCCAGCAGCTTGGCTAGCGGGGCCGGGGAGCTGTTTTTT. Translated: CASSLASGAGELFF. The J gene is TRBJ2-2, the V gene TRBV2; 9 bases are a match to TRBD2. The CDR3 length is 14 residues. CDR1 SNHLY and CDR2 FYNNEI come from the germline V gene. After removal of 6 bases from V and 6 bases from J, the junction contained 5 bases not matched to a gene.

The chain carries TRBV7-7 and TRBJ1-2; D is ambiguous. Germline assignment: CDR1 SSHAT and CDR2 FNYEAQ (reference sequence). The CDR3 consists of 9 residues. The DNA for the CDR3 is TGTGCTACCAGCACTGGTTACACCTTC. Translated: CATSTGYTF.

V is TRBV2 and J is TRBJ1-4, with D unclear. V dropped 6 bases and J dropped 1 base, with 15 bases sitting between them. CDR3 size: 16 residues. Germline CDR1 is SNHLY and CDR2 is FYNNEI. DNA of the CDR3: TGTGCCAGCAGGCTAACACGGGCCCAAACTAATGAAAAACTGTTTTTT. Protein sequence: CASRLTRAQTNEKLFF.

The chain has TRBV10-3 and TRBJ2-1, with D tentatively TRBD2 (5 bases). This CDR3 contains 13 residues. Trimming removed 7 bases at V and 8 bases at J, with 15 bases between. Germline CDR1 reads ENHRY; CDR2 reads SYGVKD. The CDR3: CAIKASLGHEQFF. CDR3 nucleotide sequence: TGTGCCATCAAGGCTAGCCTTGGGCATGAGCAGTTCTTC.

In this sample, this clonotype turned up many times. Possible read error: a much larger clone is one base away. This rearrangement joins TRBV12-3 or TRBV12-4 to TRBJ2-5; D gene uncertain. This CDR3 contains 13 residues. V was shortened by 3 bases and J by 5 bases, with 10 bases between the two germline ends. The DNA for the CDR3 is TGTGCCAGCAGTTTCAGAGGTCGGGAGACCCAGTACTTC. As protein: CASSFRGRETQYF.

J is TRBJ2-3 and V is TRBV7-2, with 11 positions matching TRBD2. The CDR3 length is 17 residues. Looked up from germline, CDR1 is SGHTA and CDR2 is FQGNSA. The ends lost 5 bases at V and 5 bases at J; junction bases unmatched: 12. The CDR3 nucleotides are TGTGCCAGCAGCCGACCCATAGCGGGGGGGCCACAAGATACGCAGTATTTT. This translates into CASSRPIAGGPQDTQYF.

This clonotype was detected only a few times. The chain is built from TRBV5-1 and TRBJ2-5; TRBD2 aligns across 10 bases. This CDR3 comprises 16 residues. Germline V gene data show CDR1 as SGHRS and CDR2 as YFSETQ. V was clipped by 0 bases and J by 2 bases; unmatched bases: 4. CDR3 sequence: CASSLALAGLQETQYF. CDR3 sequence (DNA): TGCGCCAGCAGCTTGGCACTAGCGGGGTTACAAGAGACCCAGTACTTC.

This clonotype was seen repeatedly, ten times or more. A read error may explain this, as a much larger clone is one base away. The chain employs TRBV20-1 and TRBJ2-6, with D tentatively TRBD1 (5 bases). This CDR3 has 16 amino acids. V was pared by 6 bases and J by 6 bases, with 21 bases between. CDR1 and CDR2 from the germline V gene are DFQATT and SNEGSKA (reference sequence). CDR3 residues: CSARRGSDSAANVLTF. Written as DNA, the CDR3 is TGCAGTGCGCGAAGGGGCAGCGATTCGGCGGCCAACGTCCTGACTTTC.

The chain couples TRBV14 to TRBJ2-1; no clear D. This CDR3 region has 12 residues. Trimming stripped 4 bases from V and 5 bases from J, with 6 bases between. From germline, CDR1 is SGHDN and CDR2 FVKESK. The CDR3, as DNA: TGTGCCAGCAGCCCGGACCACAATGAGCAGTTCTTC. Amino acid sequence: CASSPDHNEQFF.